Presented here are 7 T cell receptor beta chains from one specimen sequenced in a study of T cells in women clearing cervical HPV infection. The method was immunoSEQ multiplex PCR; TCRdb's version includes in-frame clones alone and lacks a portion of them. The table lists around 24,000 clones. Sequenced material: blood buffy coat. The receptors were sampled from a woman between 18 and 70 years old with a cervical HPV16 infection that either progressed to CIN3+ or cleared (not recorded which).

Regarding this clone: The read halts 3 residues ahead of the CDR3 end, with the missing end drawn from the germline J gene. The rearrangement uses TRBV30 and TRBJ2-2; 10 nucleotides align to TRBD1. CDR1 is GTSNPN and CDR2 is SVGIG in the germline V gene (reference sequence). This CDR3 is built from 14 residues. CDR3 protein: CAWSKDRGRGKLFF. The sequenced CDR3 bases are TGTGCCTGGAGTAAGGACAGGGGGAGGGGAAAG. Looking up the rest from reference TRBV30 and TRBJ2-2 gives the full variable domain: SQTIHQWPATLVQPVGSPLSLECTVEGTSNPNLYWYRQAAGRGLQLLFYSVGIGQISSEVPQNLSASRPQDRQFILSSKKLLLSDSGFYLCAWSKDRGRGKLFFGEGSRLTVL.

A word on this clone: A junction end diverges from the germline sequence, so it may reflect a read error. Read sequence stops 3 residues before the CDR3 end, and the germline J gene provides the missing end. The chain employs TRBV4-2 and TRBJ2-5; a possible D gene is TRBD2 (5 bases). Germline-derived CDR1 and CDR2 are LGHNA and YNFKEQ. This CDR3 contains 13 residues. CDR3 DNA (partial): TGCGCCAGCAGCCAAGATCGCGGGCAAACC. It translates to CASSQDRGQT. The whole CDR3 sequence is CASSQDRGQTQYF.

In regard to this clone: Sequencing ends 3 residues short of the CDR3 end; the germline J gene provides the rest. Additional DNA sequences in this sample encode the identical CDR3. The chain is built from TRBV18 and TRBJ2-7; D may be TRBD2 (5 bases). Per the germline V gene, CDR1 is KGHSH and CDR2 is LQKENI. Trimming removed 6 bases from V and 2 bases from J, with 20 bases in between. This CDR3 has 16 residues. This chain's CDR3 is CASSPPAAGVPYEQYF. The CDR3 bases that were read are TGTGCCAGCTCCCCCCCCGCTGCGGGTGTCCCCTACGAG. Using reference TRBV18 and TRBJ2-7 for the parts outside the CDR3, the full variable domain is NAGVMQNPRHLVRRRGQEARLRCSPMKGHSHVYWYRQLPEEGLKFMVYLQKENIIDESGMPKERFSAEFPKEGPSILRIQQVVRGDSAAYFCASSPPAAGVPYEQYFGPGTRLTVT.

Comments on this clone: Sequencing ends 3 residues short of the CDR3 end; the germline J gene provides the rest. This sequence joins TRBV6-2 or TRBV6-3 and TRBJ2-3; possible D gene TRBD2, 7 bases. The V gene lost 2 bases and the J gene lost 2 bases, with 11 bases spanning the gap. The CDR3 extends over 15 amino acids. Germline lookup yields CDR1 MNHEY and CDR2 SVGEGT. CDR3 sequence reads: CASSYGRGPTDTQYF. CDR3 DNA (partial): TGTGCCAGCAGTTACGGGCGGGGGCCCACAGATACG.

Worth noting for this clone: The missing CDR3 end, 3 residues past where the read stops, is filled in from the germline J gene. The V and J genes are TRBV11-3 and TRBJ2-2; the D is unclear. This CDR3 has 14 amino acids. The V gene lost 3 bases and the J gene lost 0 bases, with 5 bases spanning the gap. From germline, CDR1 is SGHNT and CDR2 YENEEA. This CDR3 is CASSFRSNTGELFF. The covered CDR3 bases are TGTGCCAGCAGCTTCCGGTCGAACACCGGGGAG.

On this clone: Read sequence stops 3 residues before the CDR3 end, and the germline J gene provides the missing end. This chain connects TRBV19 to TRBJ1-4; 9 bases map to TRBD1. V lost 4 bases to trimming and J lost 1 base; unmatched junction nucleotides: 4. The CDR3 is 16 amino acids. Germline CDR1 and CDR2: LNHDA and SQIVND (reference sequence). The CDR3 here is CASSKTGGGTNEKLFF. The sequenced CDR3 bases are TGTGCCAGTAGTAAGACAGGGGGAGGAACTAATGAAAAA. The full variable domain, with the rest looked up from reference TRBV19 and TRBJ1-4, is DGGITQSPKYLFRKEGQNVTLSCEQNLNHDAMYWYRQDPGQGLRLIYYSQIVNDFQKGDIAEGYSVSREKKESFPLTVTSAQKNPTAFYLCASSKTGGGTNEKLFFGSGTQLSVL.

For this clone: The read terminates 3 residues before the CDR3 end, so the remaining end is supplied by the germline J gene. The chain links TRBV12-3 or TRBV12-4 to TRBJ1-2; unclear D gene. This CDR3 is 14 amino acids long. Trimming took 5 bases from V and 7 from J, leaving 17 bases between them. The sequenced part of the CDR3 DNA is TGTGCCAGCAGTCCCTCCCAAAGGGCCTCTGGC. Amino acid sequence: CASSPSQRASG. The entire CDR3 reads CASSPSQRASGYTF.